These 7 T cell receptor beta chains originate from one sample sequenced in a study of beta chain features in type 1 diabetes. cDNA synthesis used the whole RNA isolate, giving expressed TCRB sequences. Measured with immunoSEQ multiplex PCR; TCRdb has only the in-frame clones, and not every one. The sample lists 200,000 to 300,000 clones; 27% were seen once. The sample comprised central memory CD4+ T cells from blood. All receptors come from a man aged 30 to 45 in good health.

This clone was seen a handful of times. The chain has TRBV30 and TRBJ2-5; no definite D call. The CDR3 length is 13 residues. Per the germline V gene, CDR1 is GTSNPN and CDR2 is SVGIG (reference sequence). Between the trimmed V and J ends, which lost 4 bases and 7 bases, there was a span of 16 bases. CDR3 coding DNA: TGTGCCTGGATGGGGATCCCTAAGGTGACCCAGTACTTC. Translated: CAWMGIPKVTQYF.

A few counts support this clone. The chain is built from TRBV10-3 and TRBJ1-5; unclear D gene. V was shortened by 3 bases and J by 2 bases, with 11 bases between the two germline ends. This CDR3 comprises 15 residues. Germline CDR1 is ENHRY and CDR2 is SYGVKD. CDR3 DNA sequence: TGTGCCATCAGTGAAGGCCACGACGGCAATCAGCCCCAGCATTTT. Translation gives CAISEGHDGNQPQHF.

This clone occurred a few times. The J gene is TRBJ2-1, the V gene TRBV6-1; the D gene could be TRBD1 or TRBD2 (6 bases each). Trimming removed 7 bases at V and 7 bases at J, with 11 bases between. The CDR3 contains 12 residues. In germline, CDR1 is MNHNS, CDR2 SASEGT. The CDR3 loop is CASKRGENEQFF. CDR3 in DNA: TGTGCCAGCAAAAGGGGGGAGAATGAGCAGTTCTTC.

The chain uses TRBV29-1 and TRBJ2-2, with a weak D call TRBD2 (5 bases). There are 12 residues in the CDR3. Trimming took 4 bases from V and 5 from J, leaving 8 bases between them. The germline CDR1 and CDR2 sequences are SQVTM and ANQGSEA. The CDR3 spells CSVVGETGELFF. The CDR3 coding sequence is TGCAGCGTTGTCGGGGAGACCGGGGAGCTGTTTTTT.

Here the CDR3 DNA reads TGTGCCAGTCGGAAGCACACCGAATTGACGGAGCAGTTCTTC. It specifies CASRKHTELTEQFF. The chain joins TRBV19 to TRBJ2-1; D not resolved. Germline V gene data show CDR1 as LNHDA and CDR2 as SQIVND (reference sequence). The CDR3 loop spans 14 amino acids. V lost 8 bases and J 10 bases, leaving 21 bases between the germline ends. Drawing the rest from reference TRBV19 and TRBJ2-1, the complete variable domain is DGGITQSPKYLFRKEGQNVTLSCEQNLNHDAMYWYRQDPGQGLRLIYYSQIVNDFQKGDIAEGYSVSREKKESFPLTVTSAQKNPTAFYLCASRKHTELTEQFFGPGTRLTVL.

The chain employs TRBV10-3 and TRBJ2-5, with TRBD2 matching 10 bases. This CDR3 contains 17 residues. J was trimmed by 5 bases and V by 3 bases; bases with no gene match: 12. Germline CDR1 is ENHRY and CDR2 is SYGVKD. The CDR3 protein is CAISDPRERGGVETQYF. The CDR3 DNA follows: TGTGCCATCAGTGATCCCCGGGAGCGGGGGGGCGTGGAGACCCAGTACTTC.

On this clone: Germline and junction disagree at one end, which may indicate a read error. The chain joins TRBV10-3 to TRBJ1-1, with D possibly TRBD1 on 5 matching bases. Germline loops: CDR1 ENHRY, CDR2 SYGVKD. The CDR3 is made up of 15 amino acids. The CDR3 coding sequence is TGTGCCATCACTGAGACCGGGACGGAGAACACTGAAGCTTTCTTT. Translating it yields CAITETGTENTEAFF.